The 7 T cell receptor beta chains reported below all come from one sample, sequenced in a study of blood T cell repertoires in COVID-19. Assay: immunoSEQ multiplex PCR; the TCRdb copy retains only in-frame clones and omits some. The table has fewer than 200,000 clones, around 83% seen once. Input material: peripheral blood. All receptors derive from a man aged 35-49 years with acute or convalescent COVID-19.

The chain links TRBV5-4 to TRBJ2-3, with TRBD2 matching over 10 bases. Germline trimming cut 4 bases from V and 11 bases from J; bases unmatched to any gene: 13. Germline V gene sequence: CDR1 SGHNT, CDR2 YYREEE (reference sequence). The CDR3 length is 15 residues. CDR3 nucleotides: TGTGCCAGCAGCACCAGACTAGCGGGTGCACTCGGGCAGTATTTT. Its translation: CASSTRLAGALGQYF. The variable domain in full, completed from reference TRBV5-4 and TRBJ2-3, reads ETGVTQSPTHLIKTRGQQVTLRCSSQSGHNTVSWYQQALGQGPQFIFQYYREEENGRGNFPPRFSGLQFPNYSSELNVNALELDDSALYLCASSTRLAGALGQYFGPGTRLTVL.

The chain couples TRBV5-4 to TRBJ2-2, with D possibly TRBD2 on 5 matching bases. Trimming removed 2 bases at V and 0 bases at J, with 11 bases between. Germline CDR1 SGHNT, CDR2 YYREEE (reference sequence). This CDR3 has 16 amino acids. The CDR3 DNA sequence: TGTGCCAGCAGCTTTGGACTGATTACGAACACCGGGGAGCTGTTTTTT. This encodes CASSFGLITNTGELFF.

This clone showed up just a few times. The chain recombines TRBV5-1 with TRBJ1-1; D is possibly TRBD1 (6 bases). CDR1 and CDR2 (germline): SGHRS, YFSETQ. CDR3 length: 15 amino acids. V was pared by 2 bases and J by 4 bases, with 15 bases between. The CDR3: CASSLGQQIGTEAFF. The CDR3 nucleotides are TGCGCCAGCAGCTTAGGACAGCAAATCGGCACTGAAGCTTTCTTT. The complete variable domain, with remaining parts taken from reference TRBV5-1 and TRBJ1-1, reads KAGVTQTPRYLIKTRGQQVTLSCSPISGHRSVSWYQQTPGQGLQFLFEYFSETQRNKGNFPGRFSGRQFSNSRSEMNVSTLELGDSALYLCASSLGQQIGTEAFFGQGTRLTVV.

The gene calls are TRBV30 and TRBJ1-6; maybe TRBD1 (5 bases). The ends were cut back, 2 bases at V and 8 bases at J, with 13 bases in the middle. Per germline, CDR1 GTSNPN and CDR2 SVGIG (reference sequence). There are 14 residues in the CDR3. The CDR3, as DNA: TGTGCCTGGAGTCTAGGACAAGGGGATTCACCCCTCCACTTT. As protein: CAWSLGQGDSPLHF.

The genes are TRBV12-3 or TRBV12-4 and TRBJ1-2, with D unresolved. Trimming removed 1 base at V and 7 bases at J, with 10 bases between. The CDR3 length is 13 residues. CDR3 sequence reads: CASSLGQFLGYTF. DNA of the CDR3: TGTGCCAGCAGTTTAGGGCAGTTTCTTGGCTACACCTTC.

The chain links TRBV7-2 to TRBJ1-3, with D perhaps matching TRBD1 (5 bases). The CDR3 contains 16 residues. Germline CDR1 reads SGHTA; CDR2 reads FQGNSA. Trimming removed 5 bases at V and 0 bases at J, with 14 bases between. The CDR3 sequence is CASSAGPGHSGNTIYF. The CDR3 coding sequence is TGTGCCAGCAGCGCCGGGCCAGGGCACTCTGGAAACACCATATATTTT.

V is TRBV18 and J is TRBJ1-6; D gene unclear. The CDR3 is 17 amino acids. CDR1 is KGHSH, CDR2 LQKENI, per germline. Between the trimmed V and J ends, which lost 3 bases and 7 bases, there was a span of 19 bases. The CDR3 region has the DNA TGTGCCAGCTCACCTGGACTTACTTCGGGGTGGAATTCACCCCTCCACTTT. It codes for CASSPGLTSGWNSPLHF.